Listed here are 2 T cell receptor beta chains from one sample, sequenced in a study of identical twins. MiXCR was run by TCRdb on the 5' RACE reads, yielding one entry per CDR3 protein. This sample has some 730,000 distinct CDR3 sequences, with around a sixth found just once. These records were also assigned to another study, of T cells expressing NK-cell markers.

Sequencing was performed on PBMCs. The receptor set was obtained from a woman aged 18-29 years in good health.

This clonotype was detected only a few times. V usage is TRBV7-2 and J usage is TRBJ2-7; the D gene is possibly TRBD1 (5 bases). The CDR3 has 15 residues. V was cut by 3 bases and J by 0 bases, with 12 bases left in between. Germline V gene data show CDR1 as SGHTA and CDR2 as FQGNSA. In DNA, the CDR3 is TGTGCCAGCAGCTTCCACAGGAAGAGCTCCTACGAGCAGTACTTC. Residues: CASSFHRKSSYEQYF.

The chain couples TRBV20-1 to TRBJ2-7, with TRBD1 identical over 8 bases. Looked up from germline, CDR1 is DFQATT and CDR2 is SNEGSKA (reference sequence). The CDR3 loop spans 15 amino acids. With 6 bases clipped from V and 2 bases from J, the junction kept 12 bases outside the gene matches. CDR3 residues: CSAIRNRGSTYEQYF. The CDR3 DNA follows: TGCAGTGCAATTAGGAACAGGGGGAGCACCTACGAGCAGTACTTC.